This TCR beta chain is from a study of T-cell reconstitution after alpha-beta-depleted transplantation in children. Findings and caveats of the study: At one year after transplant, newly produced T cells mostly accounted for T-cell counts and diversity. Several hundred graft clones that had expanded were reportedly the source of alpha-beta T cells about two months after transplant. The high TCRbeta diversity at day 60 in some patients came from surviving recipient T cells and thymic progenitors.

TCRbeta library preparation incorporated unique molecular identifiers. Via MiXCR, TCRdb re-called the PCR reads, giving one row per CDR3 protein. Here the sample spans some 310,000 distinct CDR3 sequences, about a quarter being singletons. This clonotype was recorded many times. Its matching antigen is unknown. The CDR3 sequence is 15 residues long. The germline gives CDR1 SGHTA, CDR2 FQGTGA. Between the trimmed V and J ends, which lost 5 bases and 4 bases, there was a span of 17 bases. This TCR came from a male patient aged 5 to 17 who had a stem cell transplant for acute lymphoblastic leukemia, so the T cells may come from the graft donor. The V gene is TRBV7-3, the J gene TRBJ1-1; D is undetermined. The sample consisted of PBMCs, mostly from graft donor cells, taken 180 days after TCRalphabeta/CD19-depleted stem cell transplant. In DNA form, the CDR3 reads TGTGCCAGCAGCCAGACCGCGGACGGTTTCACTGAAGCTTTCTTT. It yields the protein CASSQTADGFTEAFF.